Listed below are T cell receptor beta chains from one sample, sequenced in a study of OX40 agonist ivuxolimab in advanced cancers. Produced via immunoSEQ multiplex PCR; TCRdb's table is partial and in-frame only. Found here are some 17,000 clones, about 90% of them singletons; the top ten hold about 25%. Sequences were derived from CD4+ or CD8+ T cells sorted from blood, sampled in a trial of the OX40 agonist ivuxolimab. These TCRs come from an adult with an advanced solid tumor such as melanoma, head and neck, liver or kidney cancer. Both conserved end residues are part of each CDR3. A D gene is named only where the DNA matches it firmly. Size is stated for part of the rows, as once, few or many counts, or as a class when the clone is expanded.

11 | . | TRBJ2-5 | TRBV5-1 | . | TGCGCCAGCGCCTGGAGAGAGACCCAGTACTTC | CASAWRETQYF
16 | TRBD1 | TRBJ1-4 | TRBV2 | . | TGTGCCAGCTTAACAGGGGGTCTTAACTTTAATGAAAAACTGTTTTTT | CASLTGGLNFNEKLFF
11 | . | TRBJ1-2 | TRBV6-5 | . | TGTGCCAGCAGGGGGGGAGTAGGCTACACCTTC | CASRGGVGYTF
18 | . | TRBJ2-4 | TRBV4-1 | . | TGCGCCAGCAGCCCAGATGCCTTCGGGGGTTCGGCCAAAAACATTCAGTACTTC | CASSPDAFGGSAKNIQYF
15 | TRBD1 | TRBJ2-7 | TRBV9 | . | TGTGCCAGCAGCGACGGGACAGTCCGCTCCTACGAGCAGTACTTC | CASSDGTVRSYEQYF
19 | TRBD2 | TRBJ2-2 | TRBV9 | . | TGTGCCAGCGCGGCCCCGGGGGCTAGCGGGGGGGGAGACCTCGGGGAGCTGTTTTTT | CASAAPGASGGGDLGELFF
13 | . | TRBJ2-1 | TRBV5-1 | . | TGCGCCAGCAGCTTGGAGCTAGACTCTGAGCAGTTCTTC | CASSLELDSEQFF
17 | . | TRBJ2-2 | TRBV4-1 | . | TGCGCCAGCAGCCAACCCCGGGCTGGGGTTGTTACCGGGGAGCTGTTTTTT | CASSQPRAGVVTGELFF
16 | . | TRBJ1-5 | TRBV5-1 | once | TGCGCCAGCAGCTTGGAAGACCAGGGTAACAATCAGCCCCAGCATTTT | CASSLEDQGNNQPQHF
15 | . | TRBJ2-5 | TRBV19 | . | TGTGCCAGTAGTATCAGGGCAGGGCCGCAAGAGACCCAGTACTTC | CASSIRAGPQETQYF
14 | . | TRBJ2-7 | TRBV30 | . | TGTGCCTGGAGTGTACCGGGACTGAGTTACGAGCAGTACTTC | CAWSVPGLSYEQYF
16 | . | TRBJ2-2 | TRBV10-3 | . | TGTGCCATCAGTGAGTCGATATGGCCCAACACCGGGGAGCTGTTTTTT | CAISESIWPNTGELFF
16 | TRBD2 | TRBJ2-3 | TRBV9 | . | TGTGCCAGCAGCGTCCTTAGCGGGATGTTCACAGATACGCAGTATTTT | CASSVLSGMFTDTQYF
12 | . | TRBJ2-2 | TRBV9 | . | TGTGCCAGCAGCGTAGTTGCCGGGGAGCTGTTTTTT | CASSVVAGELFF
14 | TRBD1 | TRBJ1-2 | TRBV5-6 | . | TGTGCCAGCAGCTTTGGACAGGGGGCGAGTGGCTACACCTTC | CASSFGQGASGYTF
14 | . | TRBJ2-3 | TRBV5-1 | . | TGCGCCAGCAGCGGGCCCGGGGGCGCGGATACGCAGTATTTT | CASSGPGGADTQYF
14 | . | TRBJ2-3 | TRBV10-3 | few | TGTGCCATCAGTTTTGGGGACCGCACAGATACGCAGTATTTT | CAISFGDRTDTQYF
15 | TRBD2 | TRBJ2-1 | TRBV2 | . | TGTGCCAGCAGTCCTCCCCGGGGGGGATACAATGAGCAGTTCTTC | CASSPPRGGYNEQFF
17 | . | TRBJ2-7 | TRBV27 | . | TGTGCCAGCAGTTGGGGACGTACAGATCCTTACTTCTACGAGCAGTACTTC | CASSWGRTDPYFYEQYF
15 | TRBD2 | TRBJ2-1 | TRBV7-6 | . | TGTGCCAGCAGCTCGACTAGCGGTATCTACAATGAGCAGTTCTTC | CASSSTSGIYNEQFF
16 | . | TRBJ2-3 | TRBV11-2 | . | TGTGCCAGCAGCTTAGTTCTGGGGCTGGGCACAGATACGCAGTATTTT | CASSLVLGLGTDTQYF
12 | . | TRBJ1-1 | TRBV7-2 | . | TGTGCCAGCAGCTTAGGGGGGACCCGAGCTTTCTTT | CASSLGGTRAFF
17 | . | TRBJ2-6 | TRBV7-9 | . | TGTGCCAGCAGCTTAGGTCACTCGGGCTCTGGGGCCAACGTCCTGACTTTC | CASSLGHSGSGANVLTF
18 | TRBD1 | TRBJ1-4 | TRBV23-1 | . | TGCGCCAGCAGTCAAGATGAGGGACAGGCAACAACTAATGAAAAACTGTTTTTT | CASSQDEGQATTNEKLFF
19 | TRBD2 | TRBJ2-3 | TRBV7-6 | . | TGTGCCAGCAGCTTATCGGCTAGCGGGGGACCTACTAGCACAGATACGCAGTATTTT | CASSLSASGGPTSTDTQYF
16 | TRBD1 | TRBJ2-7 | TRBV9 | . | TGTGCCAGCAGCGTAGCCGGGACAGGGATCATCTACGAGCAGTACTTC | CASSVAGTGIIYEQYF
13 | . | TRBJ2-7 | TRBV7-9 | . | TGTGCCAGCAGCTTCCTCGACAACTACGAGCAGTACTTC | CASSFLDNYEQYF
10 | . | TRBJ2-1 | TRBV5-5 | . | TGTGCCAGCAAGCGGAATGAGCAGTTCTTC | CASKRNEQFF
14 | . | TRBJ2-7 | TRBV7-7 | . | TGTGCCAGCAGCCCCGGGCCCTCATCGGGGGAGCAGTACTTC | CASSPGPSSGEQYF
13 | . | TRBJ1-1 | TRBV2 | . | TGTGCCAGTGACGGACCGGTGAACACTGAAGCTTTCTTT | CASDGPVNTEAFF
14 | TRBD1 | TRBJ2-7 | TRBV18 | few | TGTGCCAGCTCACCAACAGGGGGGACGGGCGAGCAGTACTTC | CASSPTGGTGEQYF
15 | . | TRBJ1-5 | TRBV7-6 | . | TGTGCCAGCAGCTTAGGTTGGGACAGCAATCAGCCCCAGCATTTT | CASSLGWDSNQPQHF
16 | . | TRBJ2-7 | TRBV9 | . | TGTGCCAGCAGCACTGGTGGGGGACAACTTTCCTACGAGCAGTACTTC | CASSTGGGQLSYEQYF
15 | . | TRBJ1-5 | TRBV6-1 | . | TGTGCCAGCAGATTACTCCGGGGAAGCAATCAGCCCCAGCATTTT | CASRLLRGSNQPQHF
14 | . | TRBJ2-2 | TRBV6-5 | . | TGTGCCAGCAGTTACGGGGCAGGCACCGGGGAGCTGTTTTTT | CASSYGAGTGELFF
17 | TRBD1 | TRBJ1-2 | TRBV11-2 | . | TGTGCCAGCAGCTTAGAAGCCGGGACAGGGTTTAACTATGGCTACACCTTC | CASSLEAGTGFNYGYTF
11 | . | TRBJ1-1 | TRBV5-1 | . | TGCGCCAGCAGCGGGGGGCCTGAAGCTTTCTTT | CASSGGPEAFF
14 | . | TRBJ2-2 | TRBV2 | . | TGTGCCAGCAGGGACGGGGGATACACCGGGGAGCTGTTTTTT | CASRDGGYTGELFF
15 | . | TRBJ2-7 | TRBV6-5 | . | TGTGCCAGCAGCCCTCTACAGGGAGCTTCCTACGAGCAGTACTTC | CASSPLQGASYEQYF
15 | . | TRBJ2-5 | TRBV6-5 | few | TGTGCCAGCAGTTCGGGACACCCGGCAAAAGAGACCCAGTACTTC | CASSSGHPAKETQYF
15 | . | TRBJ2-7 | TRBV4-2 | . | TGTGCCAGCAGCCAGGTCCCGGGACTCTCCTACGAGCAGTACTTC | CASSQVPGLSYEQYF
14 | . | TRBJ2-1 | TRBV29-1 | once | TGCAGCGTCGATAGACAGGAGGGCTACAATGAGCAGTTCTTC | CSVDRQEGYNEQFF
15 | TRBD1 | TRBJ1-2 | TRBV19 | . | TGTGCCAGTAGTAGGCCCTACGACAGGGAGGATGGCTACACCTTC | CASSRPYDREDGYTF
12 | . | TRBJ1-4 | TRBV5-5 | . | TGTGCCAGCAGCTTTATAGGTGAAAAACTGTTTTTT | CASSFIGEKLFF
14 | TRBD1 | TRBJ1-2 | TRBV14 | . | TGTGCCAGCAGCTTTTCCGGGACAGGGTATGGCTACACCTTC | CASSFSGTGYGYTF
16 | TRBD2 | TRBJ2-2 | TRBV9 | . | TGTGCCAGCAGCGGACTAGCGGGGGAGAACACCGGGGAGCTGTTTTTT | CASSGLAGENTGELFF
15 | TRBD2 | TRBJ2-3 | TRBV7-2 | once | TGTGCCAGCAGCCCTAGGACTAGATCGACAGATACGCAGTATTTT | CASSPRTRSTDTQYF
12 | TRBD1 | TRBJ1-1 | TRBV28 | . | TGTGCCAGCAGTCACATGGACAGGGAGGCTTTCTTT | CASSHMDREAFF
16 | . | TRBJ2-2 | TRBV30 | . | TGTGCCTGGTCCAAGTCGCCGAGGGTTGCCACCGGGGAGCTGTTTTTT | CAWSKSPRVATGELFF
15 | TRBD1 | TRBJ2-1 | TRBV11-3 | once | TGTGCCAGCAGCTCGCGACAGGGGCCCCACGATGAGCAGTTCTTC | CASSSRQGPHDEQFF
20 | TRBD1 | TRBJ1-5 | TRBV6-1 | once | TGTGCCAGCAGTGAAGACCGTCTATCGTCGACAGGGCAGGGCAATCAGCCCCAGCATTTT | CASSEDRLSSTGQGNQPQHF